This TCR beta chain came from a study of blood T cell repertoires in COVID-19 (dated by TCRdb to the early 2020s). Context from the whole study: Samples covering the acute and convalescent phases of COVID-19 were provided by collaborators in the United States, Italy and Spain. The material from the prospective study consisted of cDNA or gDNA derived from T cells, B-cell-depleted T cells, or PBMCs. Subjects who had been exposed to COVID-19, were actively infected with it, or had recovered from it provided the deeply sampled blood TCRbeta repertoires that made up the dataset. A freely available public database, intended as a resource for researchers studying the immune response to SARS-CoV-2, is where the repertoires were released. Samples came from the ongoing ImmuneRACE study (first 160 participants) plus 1,254 subjects from 6 global collaborators. The sample metadata nearly always contained a de-identified subject ID, COVID-19 status, age in years and sex. Where HLA class I and class II types were available, the types were taken from metadata supplied by the sample provider, not from assay-based typing.

V and J are trimmed by 0 bases and 4 bases, and the gene matches miss 4 bases of the junction. The CDR3 numbers 17 residues from cysteine through phenylalanine. Kept here is only the CDR3 DNA, which spans 51 bases and is read in frame from base 1. For CDR1 and CDR2, the germline V gene lists MNHGY and SAAAGT. TCRbeta CDR3 regions were amplified from genomic DNA using the immunoSEQ Assay, a bias-controlled multiplex PCR. Turning to the authors' computational methods: Nucleated cell counts per sample were estimated from amplification of reference gene primers within the assay. To quantify the absolute abundance of each unique TCRbeta CDR3 rearrangement, sequence reads were collapsed and filtered. For each sample, productive Simpson clonality was calculated as the square root of Simpson's diversity index across productive rearrangements. TCRdb re-hosts the immuneACCESS table, in-frame sequences only. Its copies lack some clones; in the studies checked, an unresolved V gene accounts for under half of them, and the cause for the rest is not known. D and trimming come from the DNA, and the V and J calls and clone size come from that table. For this sample the table gives nearly 110,000 clones, of which 80% to 85% were detected only once. Of the sample, about 4% is held by the ten largest clones.

Details on this clone: Its antigen target is currently unknown. One base away there is no much larger clone; base qualities are not given.

Points the paper makes about the study in general: How much clinical and demographic metadata was included differed by source and by participant, and the metadata was provided uncurated.

The collaborating institutions used their own protocols to collect whole blood in K2EDTA tubes. For TCRbeta analysis, collaborator samples were shipped as frozen whole blood, as isolated PBMCs, or as DNA extracted from either sample type. Input material: peripheral blood. This TCR came from a human donor in a cohort sampled during active COVID-19. This sequence uses TRBV6-8 and TRBJ2-3; TRBD2 agrees with 13 junctional bases. Here is the DNA: TGTGCCAGCAGTTACTCCAGGACTAGCGGGAGCCCAGATACGCAGTATTTT. Its coded protein is CASSYSRTSGSPDTQYF.